This is a list of T cell receptor beta chains from one sample in a study of blood T cell repertoires in COVID-19. Sequencing was performed with immunoSEQ multiplex PCR; in TCRdb, only in-frame clones are kept and a portion is missing. The sample yields some 100,000 clones, 88% seen once. Specimen: peripheral blood. The receptors stem from a woman at least 80 years old with active COVID-19. CDR3s leave out the opening cysteine and the closing phenylalanine or tryptophan. Size is omitted from some rows. Given values are once, few, many or a class for expanded clones.

J gene	V gene	clone size	CDR3 protein
TRBJ1-5	TRBV28	once	ASSQNRGNQPQH
TRBJ2-1	TRBV6-2/TRBV6-3	-	ASSYSSGNNEQF
TRBJ1-4	TRBV5-6	-	ASSGAPNEKLF
TRBJ2-4	TRBV5-1	-	ASSASQGGQKNIQY
TRBJ1-1	TRBV5-8	-	ASSWERNTEAF
TRBJ2-3	TRBV7-2	once	ASSVGSSGRLADTQY
TRBJ2-7	TRBV30	-	AWSRLAGREQY
TRBJ2-5	TRBV5-1	-	AGRSGPGETQY
TRBJ2-7	TRBV21-1	-	ASDFVDGGVEQY
TRBJ1-1	TRBV20-1	-	SARKPPEAF
TRBJ1-5	TRBV2	-	ASGGQGHQPQH
TRBJ2-5	TRBV5-4	-	ASSWTGGGETQY
TRBJ2-5	TRBV29-1	-	SAQRETQY
TRBJ2-5	TRBV4-3	few	ASSHAFRGRLGQETQY
TRBJ2-7	TRBV7-2	-	ASSLFSGSSYEQY
TRBJ2-1	TRBV4-1	-	ASSQGPFGLAGVSSYNEQF
TRBJ2-1	TRBV5-1	-	ASSSGLAGGRSSYNEQF
TRBJ1-3	TRBV3-1/TRBV3-2	-	ASSQAWRDRVNTSSGNTIY
TRBJ2-5	TRBV28	-	ASKGSSGAFAGETQY
TRBJ2-7	TRBV28	-	ASRRIAGVPYEQY
TRBJ2-3	TRBV24-1	-	ATSDLRDNTDTQY
TRBJ2-5	TRBV5-5	-	ASSRTGVQETQY
TRBJ2-7	TRBV27	-	ASSLLSAGGPYEQY
TRBJ2-5	TRBV5-1	-	ASSLDFQVKETQY
TRBJ2-7	TRBV20-1	-	SASPRRGLGSYEQY
TRBJ2-5	TRBV2	once	ASSEAAGAAQETQY
TRBJ2-7	TRBV19	-	ASSPQASGAYEQY
TRBJ2-1	TRBV2	-	ASSPLAGGYNEQF
TRBJ2-5	TRBV18	-	ASSPFGGATQETQY
TRBJ2-7	TRBV4-2	-	ASSQRTSGPPEQY
TRBJ1-2	TRBV6-6	-	ASSKGGTAYGYT
TRBJ2-5	TRBV7-8	-	ASSNRQEETQY
TRBJ2-1	TRBV27	-	ASSALAGAGYNEQF
TRBJ1-2	TRBV5-8	-	ASSLGTGHYYGYT
TRBJ2-1	TRBV19	-	AVSFLWTRKGNEQF
TRBJ2-1	TRBV29-1	-	PGGLSYNEQF
TRBJ1-1	TRBV12-3/TRBV12-4	-	ASSHDRESAF
TRBJ2-1	TRBV6-4	-	ASSEGQGRNEQF
TRBJ2-7	TRBV19	few	ASSMSDRFYEQY
TRBJ2-3	TRBV4-2	-	ASSLQAAVADTQY
TRBJ2-2	TRBV10-3	-	AISPLDRAAGELF
TRBJ1-2	TRBV4-1	-	ASSQDAGAGGYT
TRBJ1-4	TRBV19	-	ASTPRGRGGGTHNNEKLF
TRBJ2-5	TRBV23-1	-	ASSQSLPWPGRGYQETQY
TRBJ2-4	TRBV11-3	-	ASSFRLAGVRAKNIQY
TRBJ2-5	TRBV12-3/TRBV12-4	-	ASSPGETQY
TRBJ2-3	TRBV24-1	-	ATSDGPSTGDTQY
TRBJ1-5	TRBV28	-	ASRRGGARQPQH
TRBJ1-3	TRBV7-9	-	ASSPLGNTIY
TRBJ1-1	TRBV7-8	-	ASSLALGTGPQQAF
TRBJ1-6	TRBV7-3	few	ASSSLQLGPLSPLH
TRBJ2-2	TRBV2	-	ASSVQGGGELF
TRBJ2-1	TRBV12-5	-	ASGPTGGRYNEQF
TRBJ2-7	TRBV28	-	ASSPRMTSGSSYEQY